The present T cell receptor (beta chain) was sequenced within a study of blood T cell repertoires in COVID-19. Study summary: Sources were T cells, B-cell-depleted T cells, or PBMCs; the material itself was cDNA or gDNA.

Method: immunoSEQ multiplex PCR; TCRdb's copy keeps in-frame clones and lacks some. Among some 510,000 clones listed, approximately 88% were seen once. The CDR3 spans 17 residues. All enrollees were about 18 to 100 years old and from roughly 22 US areas. Donors in Cohort 3 counted as recovered after two negative PCRs, clearance, or symptom resolution. Specimen: PBMCs or T cells enriched from blood (not recorded which). The chain uses TRBV21-1 and TRBJ2-2; the D segment call TRBD1 is taken from the table without a DNA check. TRBV21-1 is a pseudogene locus. This receptor was identified in a woman in her thirties or forties who had recovered from COVID-19. CDR3 nucleotide sequence: TGTGCCAGCAGCAAGAACCAGGGTACCCTCTGCACCGGGGAGCTGTTTTTT. It yields the protein CASSKNQGTLCTGELFF.